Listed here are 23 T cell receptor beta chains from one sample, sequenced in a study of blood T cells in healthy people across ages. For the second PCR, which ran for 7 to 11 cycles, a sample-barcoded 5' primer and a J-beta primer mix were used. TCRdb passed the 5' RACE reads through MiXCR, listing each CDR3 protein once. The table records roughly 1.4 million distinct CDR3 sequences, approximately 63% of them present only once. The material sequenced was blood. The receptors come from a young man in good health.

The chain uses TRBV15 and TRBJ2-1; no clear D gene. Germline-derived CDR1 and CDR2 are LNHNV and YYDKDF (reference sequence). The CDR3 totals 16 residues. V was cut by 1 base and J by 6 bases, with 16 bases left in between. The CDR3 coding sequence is TGTGCCACCAGCAGAGGCCTATATGGGTCTTCCAATGAGCAGTTCTTC. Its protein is CATSRGLYGSSNEQFF.

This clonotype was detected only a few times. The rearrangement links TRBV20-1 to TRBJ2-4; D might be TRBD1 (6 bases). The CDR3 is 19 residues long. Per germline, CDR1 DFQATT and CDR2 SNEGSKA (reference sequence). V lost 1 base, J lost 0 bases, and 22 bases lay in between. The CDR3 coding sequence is TGCAGTGCTAGAGTAGGGCGACAGGACGAGCAACTAGCCAAAAACATTCAGTACTTC. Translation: CSARVGRQDEQLAKNIQYF.

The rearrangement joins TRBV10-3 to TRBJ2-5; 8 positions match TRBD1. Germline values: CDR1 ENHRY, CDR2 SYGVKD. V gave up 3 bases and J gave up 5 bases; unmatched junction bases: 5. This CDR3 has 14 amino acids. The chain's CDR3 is CAISEDRGSETQYF. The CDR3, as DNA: TGTGCCATCAGTGAAGACAGGGGAAGTGAGACCCAGTACTTC.

The CDR3 DNA sequence: TGCAGCGTTGAAGACAGGACCGGGGCCAACGTCCTGACTTTC. It codes for CSVEDRTGANVLTF. This chain connects TRBV29-1 to TRBJ2-6; D remains ambiguous. The germline CDR1 and CDR2 sequences are SQVTM and ANQGSEA. The V end was cut by 0 bases, the J end by 4 bases, with 7 bases between. This CDR3 region has 14 residues. The full variable domain, rest sourced from reference TRBV29-1 and TRBJ2-6, is SAVISQKPSRDICQRGTSLTIQCQVDSQVTMMFWYRQQPGQSLTLIATANQGSEATYESGFVIDKFPISRPNLTFSTLTVSNMSPEDSSIYLCSVEDRTGANVLTFGAGSRLTVL.

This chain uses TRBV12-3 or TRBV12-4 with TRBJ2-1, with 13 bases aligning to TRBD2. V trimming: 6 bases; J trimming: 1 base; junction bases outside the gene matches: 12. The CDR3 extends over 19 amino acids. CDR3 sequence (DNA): TGTGCCAGCAGCTCCCATACTAGCGGGAGGGCCACGTCCTACAATGAGCAGTTCTTC. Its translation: CASSSHTSGRATSYNEQFF.

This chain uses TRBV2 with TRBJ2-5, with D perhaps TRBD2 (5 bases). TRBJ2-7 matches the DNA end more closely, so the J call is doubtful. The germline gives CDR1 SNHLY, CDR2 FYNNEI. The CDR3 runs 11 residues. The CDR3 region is CASNEGYEQYF. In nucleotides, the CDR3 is TGTGCCAGCAATGAGGGTTACGAGCAGTACTTC.

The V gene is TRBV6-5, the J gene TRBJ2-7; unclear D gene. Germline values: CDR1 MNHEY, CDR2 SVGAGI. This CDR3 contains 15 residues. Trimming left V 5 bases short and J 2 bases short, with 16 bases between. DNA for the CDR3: TGTGCCAGCAGTAATGGACGGGCTGGTACCTACGAGCAGTACTTC. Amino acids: CASSNGRAGTYEQYF.

In DNA, the CDR3 is TGCGGCGCCTACGCGGGAGGCATTAACTACGAGCAGTACTTC. It is translated as CGAYAGGINYEQYF. V is TRBV29-1 and J is TRBJ2-7; 8 positions match TRBD2. CDR3 length: 14 amino acids. The germline V gene encodes CDR1 SQVTM and CDR2 ANQGSEA.

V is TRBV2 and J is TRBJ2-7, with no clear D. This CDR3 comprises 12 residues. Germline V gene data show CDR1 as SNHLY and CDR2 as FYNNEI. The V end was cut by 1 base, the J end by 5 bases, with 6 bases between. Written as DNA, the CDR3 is TGTGCCAGCAGTGAAGAGTGGGACGAGCAGTACTTC. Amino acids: CASSEEWDEQYF.

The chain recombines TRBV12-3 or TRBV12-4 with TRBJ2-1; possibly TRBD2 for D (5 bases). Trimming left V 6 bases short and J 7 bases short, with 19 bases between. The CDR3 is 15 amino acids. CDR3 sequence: CASSLTTLSGNEQFF. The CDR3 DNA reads TGTGCCAGCAGCCTTACGACCTTATCGGGGAATGAGCAGTTCTTC.

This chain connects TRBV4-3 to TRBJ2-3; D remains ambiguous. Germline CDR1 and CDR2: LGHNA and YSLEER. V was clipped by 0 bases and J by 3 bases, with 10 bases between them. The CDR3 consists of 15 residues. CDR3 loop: CASSQDHYGTDTQYF. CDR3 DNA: TGCGCCAGCAGCCAAGATCATTACGGGACAGATACGCAGTATTTT.

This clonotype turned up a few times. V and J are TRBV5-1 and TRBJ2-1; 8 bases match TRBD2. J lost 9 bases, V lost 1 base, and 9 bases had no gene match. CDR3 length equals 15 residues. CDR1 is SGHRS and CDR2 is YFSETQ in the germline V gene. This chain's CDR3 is CASSLFERENGEQFF. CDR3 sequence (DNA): TGCGCCAGCAGCTTGTTCGAGCGGGAGAACGGTGAGCAGTTCTTC.

Here the CDR3 reads CASRGQGLNTEAFF. CDR3 sequence (DNA): TGTGCCAGCAGGGGACAGGGATTGAACACTGAAGCTTTCTTT. J is TRBJ1-1 and V is TRBV7-9; 9 bases align to TRBD1. Trimming took 6 bases from V and 0 from J; bases not matched to a gene: 2. The V gene's germline CDR1 is SEHNR and CDR2 FQNEAQ (reference sequence). The CDR3 sequence is 14 residues long. Supplemented by reference TRBV7-9 and TRBJ1-1, the full variable domain reads DTGVSQNPRHKITKRGQNVTFRCDPISEHNRLYWYRQTLGQGPEFLTYFQNEAQLEKSRLLSDRFSAERPKGSFSTLEIQRTEQGDSAMYLCASRGQGLNTEAFFGQGTRLTVV.

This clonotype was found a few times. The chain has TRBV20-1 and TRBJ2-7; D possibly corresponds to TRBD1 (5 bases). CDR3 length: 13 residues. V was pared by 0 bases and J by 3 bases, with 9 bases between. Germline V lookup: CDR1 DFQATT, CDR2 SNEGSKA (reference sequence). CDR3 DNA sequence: TGCAGTGCTAGAGATCAGGGTAGCTACGAGCAGTACTTC. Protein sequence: CSARDQGSYEQYF.

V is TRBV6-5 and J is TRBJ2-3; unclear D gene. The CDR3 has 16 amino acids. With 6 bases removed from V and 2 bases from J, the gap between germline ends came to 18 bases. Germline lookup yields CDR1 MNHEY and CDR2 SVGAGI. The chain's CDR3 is CASSPVGSPATDTQYF. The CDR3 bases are TGTGCCAGCAGCCCGGTGGGATCTCCAGCCACAGATACGCAGTATTTT.

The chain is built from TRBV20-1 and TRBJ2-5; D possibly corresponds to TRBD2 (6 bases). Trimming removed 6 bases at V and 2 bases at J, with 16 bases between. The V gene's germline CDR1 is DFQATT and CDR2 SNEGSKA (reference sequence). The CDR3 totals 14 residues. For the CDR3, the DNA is TGCAGTGCCTCCCGACTAGATCGACAAGAGACCCAGTACTTC. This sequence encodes CSASRLDRQETQYF.

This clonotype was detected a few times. For the CDR3, the DNA is TGTGCCAGCAGCCCCGCAGGTTCTCCACTATATGGCTACACCTTC. Translating it yields CASSPAGSPLYGYTF. This chain connects TRBV12-3 or TRBV12-4 to TRBJ1-2; the D is unclear. Trimming pared 6 bases from V and 5 bases from J, leaving 19 bases between. The CDR3 is made up of 15 amino acids.

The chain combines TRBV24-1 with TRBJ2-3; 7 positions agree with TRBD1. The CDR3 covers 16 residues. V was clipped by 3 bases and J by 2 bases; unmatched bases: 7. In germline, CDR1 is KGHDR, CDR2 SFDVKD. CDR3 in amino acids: CATSDGTGAHTDTQYF. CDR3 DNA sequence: TGTGCCACCAGTGATGGCACAGGGGCCCACACAGATACGCAGTATTTT.

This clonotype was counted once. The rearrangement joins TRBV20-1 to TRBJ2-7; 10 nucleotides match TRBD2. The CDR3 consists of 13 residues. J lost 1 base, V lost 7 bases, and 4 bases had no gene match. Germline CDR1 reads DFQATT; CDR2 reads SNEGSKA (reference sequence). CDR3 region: CSGGTSESYEQYF. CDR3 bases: TGCAGTGGGGGGACTAGCGAGTCCTACGAGCAGTACTTC.

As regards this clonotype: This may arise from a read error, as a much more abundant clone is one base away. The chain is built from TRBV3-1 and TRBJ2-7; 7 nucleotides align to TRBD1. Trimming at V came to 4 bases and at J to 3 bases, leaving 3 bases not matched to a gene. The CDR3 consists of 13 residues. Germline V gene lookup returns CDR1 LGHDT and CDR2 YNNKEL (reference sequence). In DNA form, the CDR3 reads TGTGCCAGCAGCCCCTGGGACAGCTACGAGCAGTACTTC. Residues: CASSPWDSYEQYF.

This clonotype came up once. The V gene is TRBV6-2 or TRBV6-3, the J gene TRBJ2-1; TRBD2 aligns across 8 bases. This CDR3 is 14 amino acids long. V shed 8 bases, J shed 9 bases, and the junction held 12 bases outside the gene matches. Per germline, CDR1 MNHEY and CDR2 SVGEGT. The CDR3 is CASGPGLAFGEQFF. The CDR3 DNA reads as TGTGCCAGCGGGCCAGGACTAGCTTTTGGTGAGCAGTTCTTC.

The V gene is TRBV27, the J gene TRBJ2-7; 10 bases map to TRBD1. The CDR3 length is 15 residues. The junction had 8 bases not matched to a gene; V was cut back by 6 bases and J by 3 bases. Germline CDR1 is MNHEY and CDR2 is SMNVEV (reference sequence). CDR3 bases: TGTGCCAGCAGACCCGGGACAGGGGTTTTCTACGAGCAGTACTTC. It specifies CASRPGTGVFYEQYF.

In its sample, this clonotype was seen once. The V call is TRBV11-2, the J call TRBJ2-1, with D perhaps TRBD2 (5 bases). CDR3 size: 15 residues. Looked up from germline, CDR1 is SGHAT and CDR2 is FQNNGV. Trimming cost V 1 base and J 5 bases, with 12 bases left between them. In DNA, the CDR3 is TGTGCCAGCAGCTTAGTGGCTAGCAGTGACAATGAGCAGTTCTTC. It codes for CASSLVASSDNEQFF.